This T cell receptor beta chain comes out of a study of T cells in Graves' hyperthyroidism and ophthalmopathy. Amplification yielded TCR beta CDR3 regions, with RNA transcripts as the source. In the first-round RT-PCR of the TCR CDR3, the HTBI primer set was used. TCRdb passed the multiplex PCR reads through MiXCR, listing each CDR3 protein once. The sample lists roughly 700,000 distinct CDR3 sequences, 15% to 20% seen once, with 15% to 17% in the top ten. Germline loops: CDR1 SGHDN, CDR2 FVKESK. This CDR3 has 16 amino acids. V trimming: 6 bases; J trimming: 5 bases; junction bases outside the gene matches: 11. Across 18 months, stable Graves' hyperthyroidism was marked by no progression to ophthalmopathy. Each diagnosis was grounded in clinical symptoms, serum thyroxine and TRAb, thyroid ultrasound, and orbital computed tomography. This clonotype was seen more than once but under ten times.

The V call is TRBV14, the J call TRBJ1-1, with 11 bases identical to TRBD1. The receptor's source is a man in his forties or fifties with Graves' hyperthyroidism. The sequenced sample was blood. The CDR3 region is CASSPGQGAVWTEAFF. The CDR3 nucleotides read TGTGCCAGCAGTCCAGGACAGGGGGCTGTTTGGACTGAAGCTTTCTTT.